This T cell receptor beta chain was observed in a study of T cells after yellow fever vaccination. The CDR3 covers 15 residues. Germline CDR1 is MGHRA and CDR2 is YSYEKL. The junction had 9 bases not matched to a gene; V was cut back by 5 bases and J by 7 bases. TCRdb reanalysed the 5' RACE reads using MiXCR and keeps one entry per CDR3 protein. The sample holds some 68,000 distinct CDR3 sequences, about 6.5% seen once. This clonotype was observed many times. The receptor comes from a man aged 18 to 30 who received the YFV17D yellow fever vaccine. V gene TRBV4-1 combines with J gene TRBJ2-1; TRBD2 agrees at 9 bases. Sequencing was performed on CD8+ T cells sorted from PBMCs, taken roughly seven weeks after the first yellow fever vaccination. In nucleotides, the CDR3 is TGCGCCAGCAGCACGTACCCAGCGGGGGGTAATGAGCAGTTCTTC. Translating it yields CASSTYPAGGNEQFF.